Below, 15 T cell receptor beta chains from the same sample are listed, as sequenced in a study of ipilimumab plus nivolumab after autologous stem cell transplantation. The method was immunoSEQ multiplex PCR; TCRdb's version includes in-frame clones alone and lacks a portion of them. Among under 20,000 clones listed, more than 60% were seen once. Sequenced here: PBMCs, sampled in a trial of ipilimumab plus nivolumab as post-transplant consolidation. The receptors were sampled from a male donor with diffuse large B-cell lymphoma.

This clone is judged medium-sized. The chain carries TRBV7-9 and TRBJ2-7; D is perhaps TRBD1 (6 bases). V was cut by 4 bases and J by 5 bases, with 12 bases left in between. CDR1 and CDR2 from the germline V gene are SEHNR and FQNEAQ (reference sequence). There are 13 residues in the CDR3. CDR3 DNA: TGTGCCAGCAGCTCTTCAGGGGTCAACGAGCAGTACTTC. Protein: CASSSSGVNEQYF.

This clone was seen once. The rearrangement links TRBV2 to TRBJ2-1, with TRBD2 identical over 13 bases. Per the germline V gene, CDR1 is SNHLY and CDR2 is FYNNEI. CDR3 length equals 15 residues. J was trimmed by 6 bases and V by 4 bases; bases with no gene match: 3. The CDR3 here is CASSGTSGRANEQFF. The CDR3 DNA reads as TGTGCCAGCAGTGGTACTAGCGGGAGGGCCAATGAGCAGTTCTTC. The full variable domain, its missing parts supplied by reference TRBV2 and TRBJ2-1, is EPEVTQTPSHQVTQMGQEVILRCVPISNHLYFYWYRQILGQKVEFLVSFYNNEISEKSEIFDDQFSVERPDGSNFTLKIRSTKLEDSAMYFCASSGTSGRANEQFFGPGTRLTVL.

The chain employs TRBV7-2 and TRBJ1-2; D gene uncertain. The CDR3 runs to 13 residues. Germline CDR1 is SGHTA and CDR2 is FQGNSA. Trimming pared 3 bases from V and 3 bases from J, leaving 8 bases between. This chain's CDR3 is CASSLSADYGYTF. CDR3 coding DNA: TGTGCCAGCAGCTTGTCGGCGGACTATGGCTACACCTTC. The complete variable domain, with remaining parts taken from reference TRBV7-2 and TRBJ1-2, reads GAGVSQSPSNKVTEKGKDVELRCDPISGHTALYWYRQSLGQGLEFLIYFQGNSAPDKSGLPSDRFSAERTGGSVSTLTIQRTQQEDSAVYLCASSLSADYGYTFGSGTRLTVV.

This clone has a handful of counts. The DNA of the CDR3 is TGTGCCAGCACCGACAGGCTCTCTGGAAACACCATATATTTT. It codes for CASTDRLSGNTIYF. The rearrangement links TRBV25-1 to TRBJ1-3; D is possibly TRBD1 (6 bases). The germline CDR1 and CDR2 sequences are MGHDK and SYGVNS. V gave up 7 bases and J gave up 0 bases, with 10 bases separating them. The CDR3 sequence is 14 residues long.

CDR3: CASSIELRGPQDTQYF. In DNA, the CDR3 is TGTGCCAGTAGTATAGAATTGCGGGGGCCGCAAGATACGCAGTATTTT. The chain links TRBV19 to TRBJ2-3; D might be TRBD2 (7 bases). Germline V gene data show CDR1 as LNHDA and CDR2 as SQIVND (reference sequence). V was clipped by 0 bases and J by 5 bases, with 15 bases between them. The CDR3 length is 16 residues.

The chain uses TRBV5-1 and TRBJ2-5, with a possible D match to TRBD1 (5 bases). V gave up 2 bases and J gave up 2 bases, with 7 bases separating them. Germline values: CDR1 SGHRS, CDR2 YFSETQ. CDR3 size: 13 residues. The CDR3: CASSFNRQETQYF. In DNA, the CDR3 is TGCGCCAGCAGCTTTAACAGGCAAGAGACCCAGTACTTC. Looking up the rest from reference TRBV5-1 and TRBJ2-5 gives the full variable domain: KAGVTQTPRYLIKTRGQQVTLSCSPISGHRSVSWYQQTPGQGLQFLFEYFSETQRNKGNFPGRFSGRQFSNSRSEMNVSTLELGDSALYLCASSFNRQETQYFGPGTRLLVL.

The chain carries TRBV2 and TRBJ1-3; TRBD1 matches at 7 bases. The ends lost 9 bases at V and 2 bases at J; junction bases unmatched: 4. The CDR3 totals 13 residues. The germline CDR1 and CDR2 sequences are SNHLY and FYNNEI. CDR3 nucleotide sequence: TGTGCCAGTGGGGACAGTGCTGGAAACACCATATATTTT. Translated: CASGDSAGNTIYF. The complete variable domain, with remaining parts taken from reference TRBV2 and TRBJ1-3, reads EPEVTQTPSHQVTQMGQEVILRCVPISNHLYFYWYRQILGQKVEFLVSFYNNEISEKSEIFDDQFSVERPDGSNFTLKIRSTKLEDSAMYFCASGDSAGNTIYFGEGSWLTVV.

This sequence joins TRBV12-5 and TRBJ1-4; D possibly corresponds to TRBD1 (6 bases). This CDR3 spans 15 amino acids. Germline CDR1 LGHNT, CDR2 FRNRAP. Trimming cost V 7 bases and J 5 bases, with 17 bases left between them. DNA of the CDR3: TGTGCTAGTGCAAGGGGGGGTGGGTCCAATGAAAAACTGTTTTTT. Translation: CASARGGGSNEKLFF. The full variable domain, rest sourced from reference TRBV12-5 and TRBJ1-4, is DARVTQTPRHKVTEMGQEVTMRCQPILGHNTVFWYRQTMMQGLELLAYFRNRAPLDDSGMPKDRFSAEMPDATLATLKIQPSEPRDSAVYFCASARGGGSNEKLFFGSGTQLSVL.

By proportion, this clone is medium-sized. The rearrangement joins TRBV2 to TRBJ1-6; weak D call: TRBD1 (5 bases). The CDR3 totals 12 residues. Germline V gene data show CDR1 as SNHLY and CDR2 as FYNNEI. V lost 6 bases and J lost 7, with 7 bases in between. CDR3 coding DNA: TGTGCCAGCAGGGAGGGGAATTCACCCCTCCACTTT. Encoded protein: CASREGNSPLHF.

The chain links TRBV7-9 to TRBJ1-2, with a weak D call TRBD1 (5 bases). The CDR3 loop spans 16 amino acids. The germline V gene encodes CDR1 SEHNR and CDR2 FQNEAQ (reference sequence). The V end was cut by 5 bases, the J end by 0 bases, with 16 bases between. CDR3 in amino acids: CASSRTGTEANYGYTF. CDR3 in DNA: TGTGCCAGCAGCCGTACCGGGACCGAAGCTAACTATGGCTACACCTTC.

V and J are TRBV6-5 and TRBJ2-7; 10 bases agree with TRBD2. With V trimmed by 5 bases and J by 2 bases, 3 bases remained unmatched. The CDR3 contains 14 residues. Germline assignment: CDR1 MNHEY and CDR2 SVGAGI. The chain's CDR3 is CASSGSGGAYEQYF. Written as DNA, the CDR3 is TGTGCCAGCAGTGGGAGCGGGGGGGCCTACGAGCAGTACTTC.

CDR3 sequence reads: CASSLGGANTEAFF. The CDR3 DNA reads TGTGCCAGCAGCTTAGGGGGGGCAAACACTGAAGCTTTCTTT. The V call is TRBV7-6, the J call TRBJ1-1, with D possibly TRBD1 on 6 matching bases. CDR1 is SGHVS and CDR2 is FNYEAQ in the germline V gene. The CDR3 has 14 residues. V shed 1 base and J shed 2 bases, with 8 bases lying between them.

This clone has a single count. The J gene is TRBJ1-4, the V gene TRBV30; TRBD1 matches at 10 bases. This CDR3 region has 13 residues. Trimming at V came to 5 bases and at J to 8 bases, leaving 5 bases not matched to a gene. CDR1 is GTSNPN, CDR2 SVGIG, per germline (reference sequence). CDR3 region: CAWDRGQEEKLFF. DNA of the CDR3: TGTGCCTGGGACAGGGGGCAGGAGGAAAAACTGTTTTTT. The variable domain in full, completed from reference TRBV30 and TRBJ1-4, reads SQTIHQWPATLVQPVGSPLSLECTVEGTSNPNLYWYRQAAGRGLQLLFYSVGIGQISSEVPQNLSASRPQDRQFILSSKKLLLSDSGFYLCAWDRGQEEKLFFGSGTQLSVL.

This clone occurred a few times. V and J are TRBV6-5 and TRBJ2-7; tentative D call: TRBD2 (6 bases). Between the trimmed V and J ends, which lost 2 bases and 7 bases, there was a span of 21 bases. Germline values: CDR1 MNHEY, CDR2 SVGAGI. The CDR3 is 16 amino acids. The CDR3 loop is CASSYSWGGGKGEQYF. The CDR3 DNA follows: TGTGCCAGCAGTTACAGCTGGGGTGGAGGGAAGGGGGAGCAGTACTTC.

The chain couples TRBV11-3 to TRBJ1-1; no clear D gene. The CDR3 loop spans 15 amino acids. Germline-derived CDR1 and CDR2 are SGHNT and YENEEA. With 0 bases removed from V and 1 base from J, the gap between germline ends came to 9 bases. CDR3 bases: TGTGCCAGCAGCTTAGATGATGAGAGGAACACTGAAGCTTTCTTT. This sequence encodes CASSLDDERNTEAFF.